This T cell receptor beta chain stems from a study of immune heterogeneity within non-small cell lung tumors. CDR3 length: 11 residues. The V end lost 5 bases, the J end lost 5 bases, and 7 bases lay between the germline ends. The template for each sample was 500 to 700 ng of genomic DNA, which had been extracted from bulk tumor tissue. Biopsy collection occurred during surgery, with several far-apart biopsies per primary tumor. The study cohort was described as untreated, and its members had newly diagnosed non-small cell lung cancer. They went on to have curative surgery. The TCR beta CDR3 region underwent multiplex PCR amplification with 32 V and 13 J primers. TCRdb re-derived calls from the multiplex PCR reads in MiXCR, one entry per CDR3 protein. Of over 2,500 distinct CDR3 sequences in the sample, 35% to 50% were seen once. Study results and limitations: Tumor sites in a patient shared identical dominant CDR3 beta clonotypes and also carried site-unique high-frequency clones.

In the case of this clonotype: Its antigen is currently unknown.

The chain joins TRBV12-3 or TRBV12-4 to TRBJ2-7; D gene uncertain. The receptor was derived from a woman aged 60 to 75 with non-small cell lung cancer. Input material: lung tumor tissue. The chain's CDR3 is CASSLLDEQYF. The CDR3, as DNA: TGTGCCAGCAGTCTCCTCGACGAGCAGTACTTC.